These 25 T cell receptor beta chains share one sample of origin, sequenced in a study of blood T cell repertoires in COVID-19. Sequencing was performed with immunoSEQ multiplex PCR; in TCRdb, only in-frame clones are kept and a portion is missing. The top ten hold under 20% of the sample, which has a few hundred thousand clones, 85% seen once. Source material: PBMCs or T cells enriched from blood (not recorded which). The receptors originated from a man aged 35 to 55 who had recovered from COVID-19.

The V call is TRBV28, the J call TRBJ1-5; maybe TRBD1 (5 bases). Trimming left V 5 bases short and J 7 bases short, with 15 bases between. Germline CDR1 is MDHEN and CDR2 is SYDVKM. The CDR3 extends over 14 amino acids. CDR3 loop: CASSQWGVGQPQHF. CDR3 nucleotides: TGTGCCAGCAGTCAGTGGGGGGTCGGGCAGCCCCAGCATTTT.

This chain joins TRBV9 and TRBJ1-1; 11 bases map to TRBD1. Germline V gene sequence: CDR1 SGDLS, CDR2 YYNGEE. This CDR3 has 18 amino acids. J gave up 4 bases and V 4 bases, and 15 bases lay outside the gene matches. The CDR3 DNA reads as TGTGCCAGCAGCAATCCCTCAGGGACAGGGGGTTCTGGCACTGAAGCTTTCTTT. This gives the protein CASSNPSGTGGSGTEAFF.

This chain uses TRBV19 with TRBJ1-3, with D perhaps TRBD1 (6 bases). Germline V gives CDR1 LNHDA, CDR2 SQIVND (reference sequence). The CDR3 is 16 amino acids. Trimming pared 10 bases from V and 2 bases from J, leaving 21 bases between. CDR3 DNA: TGTGCCACCCCGAAGGGGGAAGGAGCCCCTGGAAACACCATATATTTT. Translating it yields CATPKGEGAPGNTIYF.

This clone was found a few times. V is TRBV7-3 and J is TRBJ1-3; D might be TRBD1 (5 bases). Germline CDR1 and CDR2: SGHTA and FQGTGA. The CDR3 extends over 15 amino acids. Trimming stripped 4 bases from V and 2 bases from J, with 12 bases between. In nucleotides, the CDR3 is TGTGCCAGCAGCTCCCGGATGGGGCCTGGAAACACCATATATTTT. Translation gives CASSSRMGPGNTIYF.

The V call is TRBV27, the J call TRBJ2-2; 7 bases are a match to TRBD1. V shed 5 bases, J shed 10 bases, and the junction held 4 bases outside the gene matches. The CDR3 totals 12 residues. Germline V CDR1 and CDR2: MNHEY, SMNVEV (reference sequence). The CDR3, as DNA: TGTGCCAGCAGTGAGGGGGCGATGGAGCTGTTTTTT. Encoded protein: CASSEGAMELFF.

This sequence joins TRBV18 and TRBJ2-7, with D possibly TRBD1 on 7 matching bases. The CDR3 runs to 15 residues. V was trimmed by 5 bases and J by 4 bases, leaving 18 bases between them. Germline V gene sequence: CDR1 KGHSH, CDR2 LQKENI. CDR3 in DNA: TGTGCCAGCTCAGCGCAGGGGGGTTTACGATACGAGCAGTACTTC. It codes for CASSAQGGLRYEQYF.

The gene calls are TRBV4-1 and TRBJ2-7; TRBD2 matches 12 bases. The V segment lost 4 bases and the J segment 2 bases; nucleotides outside the gene matches: 9. Germline CDR1 reads MGHRA; CDR2 reads YSYEKL. The CDR3 covers 17 residues. Here the CDR3 reads CASSLPTSGRITYEQYF. The CDR3 bases are TGCGCCAGCAGCCTGCCGACTAGCGGGAGAATCACCTACGAGCAGTACTTC.

This clone turned up a few times. V gene TRBV28 combines with J gene TRBJ1-1, with 10 bases matching TRBD1. The CDR3 length is 15 residues. V lost 5 bases and J lost 5; bases outside the gene matches: 8. The germline CDR1 and CDR2 sequences are MDHEN and SYDVKM. The CDR3 nucleotides are TGTGCCAGCAGTCCTCCGACAGGGGGCAGAACTGAAGCTTTCTTT. Translation gives CASSPPTGGRTEAFF.

The rearrangement uses TRBV7-3 and TRBJ2-1; 11 bases are a match to TRBD2. V shed 5 bases, J shed 1 base, and the junction held 16 bases outside the gene matches. The CDR3 covers 20 residues. CDR1 and CDR2 (germline): SGHTA, FQGTGA. The CDR3 DNA reads TGTGCCAGCAGCCCAAACAAGATACTAGCGGGAGTACTATCCTACAATGAGCAGTTCTTC. This translates into CASSPNKILAGVLSYNEQFF.

J is TRBJ1-1 and V is TRBV4-1; tentative D call: TRBD1 (5 bases). Per germline, CDR1 MGHRA and CDR2 YSYEKL. V dropped 1 base and J dropped 12 bases, with 24 bases sitting between them. This CDR3 spans 16 amino acids. CDR3 in DNA: TGCGCCAGCAGCCAAGTGGGGTCCGGAAGGGGAGGTAGGTCTTTCTTT. Translating gives CASSQVGSGRGGRSFF.

The genes are TRBV29-1 and TRBJ1-4, with D possibly being TRBD1 (6 bases). CDR3 size: 15 residues. Trimming took off 6 bases at V and 1 base at J, with 15 bases between the two ends. The germline V gene has CDR1 SQVTM and CDR2 ANQGSEA. CDR3 sequence (DNA): TGCAGCGTGCAAACAGGGATCCTAACTAATGAAAAACTGTTTTTT. Translation gives CSVQTGILTNEKLFF.

This chain joins TRBV12-3 or TRBV12-4 and TRBJ2-7; a weak D match, TRBD1 (5 bases). V lost 4 bases to trimming and J lost 3 bases, with 10 bases between them. This CDR3 is 13 amino acids long. This CDR3 is CASSSTGNYEQYF. DNA for the CDR3: TGTGCCAGCAGTTCCACAGGAAACTACGAGCAGTACTTC.

J is TRBJ2-2 and V is TRBV5-1, with a possible D match to TRBD2 (5 bases). The CDR3 totals 16 residues. Germline values: CDR1 SGHRS, CDR2 YFSETQ. Trimming shortened V by 0 bases and J by 0 bases, and 9 bases separated the two germline ends. As DNA, the CDR3 is TGCGCCAGCAGCTTGGAATTTAGCGCGAACACCGGGGAGCTGTTTTTT. This encodes CASSLEFSANTGELFF.

This chain joins TRBV14 and TRBJ1-1, with D unresolved. V dropped 2 bases and J dropped 5 bases, with 9 bases sitting between them. The length of the CDR3 is 13 residues. Germline loops: CDR1 SGHDN, CDR2 FVKESK. The CDR3 here is CASSQLARTEAFF. DNA of the CDR3: TGTGCCAGCAGCCAATTAGCTAGGACTGAAGCTTTCTTT.

This chain links TRBV2 with TRBJ2-7, with TRBD2 matching 7 bases. Trimming at V came to 7 bases and at J to 4 bases, leaving 4 bases not matched to a gene. CDR1 and CDR2 from the germline V gene are SNHLY and FYNNEI. This CDR3 is 12 amino acids long. The DNA of the CDR3 is TGTGCCAGCACGGGACTAATATACGAGCAGTACTTC. Amino acids: CASTGLIYEQYF.

This clone was recorded once. The chain links TRBV27 to TRBJ2-7; 13 bases line up with TRBD2. After removal of 2 bases from V and 6 bases from J, the junction contained 16 bases not matched to a gene. The germline V gene encodes CDR1 MNHEY and CDR2 SMNVEV (reference sequence). This CDR3 spans 19 amino acids. The chain's CDR3 is CASSLSPYQGLAGVREQYF. The CDR3 DNA follows: TGTGCCAGCAGTTTAAGCCCCTACCAAGGACTAGCGGGAGTCCGCGAGCAGTACTTC.

The J gene is TRBJ2-5, the V gene TRBV12-3 or TRBV12-4, with a weak D call TRBD1 (5 bases). The V end lost 2 bases, the J end lost 2 bases, and 6 bases lay between the germline ends. The CDR3 runs 13 residues. CDR3 sequence: CASSLNRQETQYF. CDR3 bases: TGTGCCAGCAGTTTAAACAGGCAAGAGACCCAGTACTTC.

The chain employs TRBV4-1 and TRBJ2-1; 11 bases map to TRBD1. The CDR3 consists of 18 residues. V lost 0 bases and J lost 3; bases outside the gene matches: 7. Germline V gene data show CDR1 as MGHRA and CDR2 as YSYEKL. The CDR3 loop reads CASSQDQGDRGFYNEQFF. In DNA form, the CDR3 reads TGCGCCAGCAGCCAAGATCAGGGGGACAGGGGGTTCTACAATGAGCAGTTCTTC.

The gene calls are TRBV14 and TRBJ1-1, with 7 bases fitting TRBD1. Germline CDR1 is SGHDN and CDR2 is FVKESK. Losses at the gene ends were 5 bases for V and 4 bases for J; bases not matched to a gene: 7. This CDR3 has 14 amino acids. As DNA, the CDR3 is TGTGCCAGCAGCGAGGGGGCTCGGGGCACTGAAGCTTTCTTT. This translates into CASSEGARGTEAFF.

This chain links TRBV7-2 with TRBJ2-3; TRBD2 matches 7 bases. J gave up 3 bases and V 1 base, and 7 bases lay outside the gene matches. This CDR3 is built from 16 residues. Germline V gene sequence: CDR1 SGHTA, CDR2 FQGNSA. CDR3 DNA: TGTGCCAGCAGCTTAGGCGGGAGCTCCTTGACAGATACGCAGTATTTT. Amino acid sequence: CASSLGGSSLTDTQYF.

In this sample, this clone turned up a few times. The CDR3 bases are TGCAGCGTTGTTCGACAGGGGGGCTATGGCTACACCTTC. Amino acid sequence: CSVVRQGGYGYTF. This rearrangement joins TRBV29-1 to TRBJ1-2; 9 positions match TRBD1. J lost 4 bases, V lost 4 bases, and 4 bases had no gene match. CDR1 is SQVTM, CDR2 ANQGSEA, per germline. The CDR3 is 13 residues long.

The chain joins TRBV6-2 or TRBV6-3 to TRBJ2-7; D is unclear. The CDR3 has 15 residues. Per germline, CDR1 MNHEY and CDR2 SVGEGT. V was clipped by 5 bases and J by 1 base, with 15 bases between them. Here the CDR3 DNA reads TGTGCCAGCAGTACGACCTACCCCGGGTCCTACGAGCAGTACTTC. Protein product: CASSTTYPGSYEQYF.

This clone was seen more than once but under ten times. V gene TRBV5-6 combines with J gene TRBJ2-1; 7 bases are shared with TRBD2. The length of the CDR3 is 12 residues. Trimming at V came to 0 bases and at J to 9 bases, leaving 0 bases not matched to a gene. The V gene's germline CDR1 is SGHDT and CDR2 YYEEEE. The CDR3 is CASSLAGGEQFF. DNA for the CDR3: TGTGCCAGCAGCTTGGCGGGGGGTGAGCAGTTCTTC.

This clone showed up just once. J is TRBJ1-5 and V is TRBV2; possible D gene TRBD1, 5 bases. This CDR3 has 17 amino acids. Trimming took off 4 bases at V and 2 bases at J, with 18 bases between the two ends. Germline V gene sequence: CDR1 SNHLY, CDR2 FYNNEI. CDR3 in DNA: TGTGCCAGCAGTGTCTTCCAGGGTCGGTTGGGCAATCAGCCCCAGCATTTT. Translation gives CASSVFQGRLGNQPQHF.

The gene calls are TRBV10-2 and TRBJ1-1; TRBD1 is a possible D gene (5 bases). This CDR3 is 17 amino acids long. Between the trimmed V and J ends, which lost 6 bases and 0 bases, there was a span of 20 bases. CDR1 is WSHSY, CDR2 SAAADI, per germline. The CDR3 spells CASSPLRSQAMNTEAFF. The CDR3 region has the DNA TGCGCCAGCAGCCCACTGAGGTCACAGGCTATGAACACTGAAGCTTTCTTT.